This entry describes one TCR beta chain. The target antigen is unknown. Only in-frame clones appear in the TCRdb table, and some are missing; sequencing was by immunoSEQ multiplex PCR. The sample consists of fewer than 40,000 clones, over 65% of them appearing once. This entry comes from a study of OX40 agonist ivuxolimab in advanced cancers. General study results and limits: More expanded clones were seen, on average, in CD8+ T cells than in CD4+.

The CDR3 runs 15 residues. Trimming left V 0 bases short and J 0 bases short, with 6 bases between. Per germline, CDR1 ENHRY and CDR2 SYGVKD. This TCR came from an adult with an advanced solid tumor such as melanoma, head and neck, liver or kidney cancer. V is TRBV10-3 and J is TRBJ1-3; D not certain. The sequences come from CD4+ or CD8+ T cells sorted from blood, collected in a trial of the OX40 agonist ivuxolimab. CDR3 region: CAISESWVSGNTIYF. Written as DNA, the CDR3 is TGTGCCATCAGTGAGTCTTGGGTCTCTGGAAACACCATATATTTT.